These T cell receptor beta chains were read from a single sample in a study of control samples from healthy donors and cancer patients. This table comes from immunoSEQ multiplex PCR, and its TCRdb copy is limited to in-frame clones, with some not included. Found here are 150,000 to 200,000 clones, 91% of them singletons; the top ten hold approximately 1.4%. The sequenced sample consisted of blood. The receptors were gathered from a woman between 25 and 40 years old in good health. Each CDR3 is given with its conserved first and last residue. The order of the fields is D gene, J gene, clone size, V gene, CDR3 length, CDR3 DNA, CDR3 protein. D genes are given only for firm matches. Clone size is stated in some rows and not others, as once, few, many or a class when expanded.

NA | TRBJ2-4 | NA | TRBV3-1/TRBV3-2 | 14 | TGTGCCAGCAGCCAAGCCGTAGCCAAAAACATTCAGTACTTC | CASSQAVAKNIQYF
NA | TRBJ1-5 | NA | TRBV1 | 18 | TGCACCAGCAGCCAAGGGGCAGGATGGGCCCGTAGCAATCAGCCCCAGCATTTT | CTSSQGAGWARSNQPQHF
TRBD1 | TRBJ2-1 | NA | TRBV19 | 16 | TGTGCCAGTAGTATTTCCCGACAGGGATCCTACAATGAGCAGTTCTTC | CASSISRQGSYNEQFF
TRBD1 | TRBJ1-2 | NA | TRBV4-3 | 15 | TGCGCCAGCAGCCAAGGGACAGGGTCTCGGTATGGCTACACCTTC | CASSQGTGSRYGYTF
NA | TRBJ1-2 | NA | TRBV4-1 | 13 | TGCGCCAGCAGCCAAGTGGGGGTCTCTGGCTACACCTTC | CASSQVGVSGYTF
NA | TRBJ2-2 | NA | TRBV7-9 | 14 | TGTGCCAGCAGCTCCCCGGGGAACACCGGGGAGCTGTTTTTT | CASSSPGNTGELFF
NA | TRBJ1-2 | NA | TRBV28 | 14 | TGTGCCAGCAGCCCGGGACTGCTTAACTATGGCTACACCTTC | CASSPGLLNYGYTF
NA | TRBJ2-1 | few | TRBV30 | 15 | TGTGCCTGGAGTGCGGGCAGTCTATCCTACAATGAGCAGTTCTTC | CAWSAGSLSYNEQFF
NA | TRBJ2-3 | NA | TRBV30 | 13 | TGTGCCTGGACAGGGGCCCTCACAGATACGCAGTATTTT | CAWTGALTDTQYF
TRBD1 | TRBJ1-6 | NA | TRBV19 | 14 | TGTGCCAGTAGTCCGACAGGGGCGGATTCACCCCTCCACTTT | CASSPTGADSPLHF
NA | TRBJ1-2 | once | TRBV10-3 | 15 | TGTGCCATCAGTGAGAAGTCCGGGGGAATGGGGGGCTACACCTTC | CAISEKSGGMGGYTF
NA | TRBJ1-5 | NA | TRBV2 | 12 | TGTGCCAGCAGAAGGATCAATCAGCCCCAGCATTTT | CASRRINQPQHF
NA | TRBJ1-2 | NA | TRBV5-1 | 15 | TGCGCCAGCAGCTTGGCCGAGGGGAGATTCTATGGCTACACCTTC | CASSLAEGRFYGYTF
NA | TRBJ1-3 | once | TRBV7-2 | 14 | TGTGCCAGCAGCTCAGCTGTCTCTGGAAACACCATATATTTT | CASSSAVSGNTIYF
TRBD2 | TRBJ2-3 | once | TRBV5-5 | 15 | TGTGCCAGCACCCTACTAGCGGGAGCGGAAGATACGCAGTATTTT | CASTLLAGAEDTQYF
NA | TRBJ2-1 | NA | TRBV11-3 | 15 | TGTGCCAGCAGCTTACTGGGACAACTTTACAATGAGCAGTTCTTC | CASSLLGQLYNEQFF
NA | TRBJ1-3 | NA | TRBV10-3 | 16 | TGTGCCATCAGTGCAGGGAGTCCCAGCTCTGGAAACACCATATATTTT | CAISAGSPSSGNTIYF
TRBD1 | TRBJ1-1 | NA | TRBV28 | 15 | TGTGCCAGCAGTCCATGGACAGGGGAGAACACTGAAGCTTTCTTT | CASSPWTGENTEAFF
NA | TRBJ2-1 | NA | TRBV7-2 | 12 | TGTGCCAGCAGCGAACAGGACAATGAGCAGTTCTTC | CASSEQDNEQFF
TRBD1 | TRBJ1-1 | NA | TRBV18 | 14 | TGTGCCAGCTCACCAAATTCAGGGGGCGAGGGAGCTTTCTTT | CASSPNSGGEGAFF
NA | TRBJ1-1 | NA | TRBV28 | 12 | TGTGCCAGCAGTTTCGGGTGGAGTGAAGCTTTCTTT | CASSFGWSEAFF
NA | TRBJ2-4 | NA | TRBV21-1 | 14 | TGTGCCAGGGGACAGGGGATAGCCAAAAACATTCAGTACTTC | CARGQGIAKNIQYF
NA | TRBJ1-2 | once | TRBV7-9 | 12 | TGTGCCAGCAGCTCGTCCACTTCGGGCTACACCTTC | CASSSSTSGYTF
NA | TRBJ2-7 | NA | TRBV21-1 | 15 | TGTGCCAGCAGCAAAACGACAGGGGGCTCCTACGAGCAGTACTTC | CASSKTTGGSYEQYF